These T cell receptor beta chains were read from a single sample in a study of blood T cell repertoires in COVID-19. TCRdb's table, derived via immunoSEQ multiplex PCR, lists solely in-frame clones and lacks some. The sample includes about 300,000 clones, around 87% of them seen just once. The source material was peripheral blood. These receptors came from a man in his 70s with acute or convalescent COVID-19. Both conserved end residues are part of each CDR3. The D gene is left open where the match is weak. Size tells how often a clone was seen (once, few, many) or the class of an expanded clone, and some rows leave it out.

DNA	CDR3	D	V	J	size
TGCGCCAGCAGCCCAGGACAGGCCCAAGAGACCCAGTACTTC	CASSPGQAQETQYF	TRBD1	TRBV5-1	TRBJ2-5	.
TGTGCCAGCAGCTCACAAGACAGGATGCAGCAGTTCTTC	CASSSQDRMQQFF	.	TRBV7-2	TRBJ2-1	.
TGTGCCAGCAGGAGGCTGCGGGAGGGTCGAGAGACCCAGTACTTC	CASRRLREGRETQYF	TRBD2	TRBV6-5	TRBJ2-5	.
TGTGCCAGCAGCGTAGACCCCCACGAGGGTACTGAAGCTTTCTTT	CASSVDPHEGTEAFF	.	TRBV9	TRBJ1-1	.
TGTGCCAGCAGCTCTCCATCGATCAGGGGGAAAGGCTACACCTTC	CASSSPSIRGKGYTF	TRBD1	TRBV7-9	TRBJ1-2	.
TGTGCCAGTAGTATTCTACGCGGGACAGGGGGCAATGAGCAGTTCTTC	CASSILRGTGGNEQFF	TRBD1	TRBV19	TRBJ2-1	once
TGTGCCAGCAACCCTACCGGGGTGGGAGAGACCCAGTACTTC	CASNPTGVGETQYF	.	TRBV6-5	TRBJ2-5	.
TGTGCCAGCAGTCCGGCCCTAGCGGGATTCACAGATACGCAGTATTTT	CASSPALAGFTDTQYF	TRBD2	TRBV6-2/TRBV6-3	TRBJ2-3	.
TGTGCCAGCAGCTTAGCGAGACAGCCGACTTATGGCTACACCTTC	CASSLARQPTYGYTF	.	TRBV7-2	TRBJ1-2	once
TGCGCCAGCAGCTGGGGGGACAGGGAGGAAGAGACCCAGTACTTC	CASSWGDREEETQYF	TRBD1	TRBV5-1	TRBJ2-5	.
TGTGCCAGCAGCTTAGGGACTGCCCAGAATTCACCCCTCCACTTT	CASSLGTAQNSPLHF	.	TRBV7-2	TRBJ1-6	once
TGTGCCAGCAGCTTTTCTAAGAACACTGAAGCTTTCTTT	CASSFSKNTEAFF	.	TRBV7-7	TRBJ1-1	.
TGTGCCAGCAGCTACAGGAGGACGGGTGGCTACACCTTC	CASSYRRTGGYTF	.	TRBV6-5	TRBJ1-2	.
TGTGCCAGCAGTTACTCGGGCGTTGCCGCCGGGGAGCTGTTTTTT	CASSYSGVAAGELFF	.	TRBV6-5	TRBJ2-2	.
TGTGCCAGCAGCCAAGAACGAGGCTACGAGCAGTACTTC	CASSQERGYEQYF	.	TRBV4-2	TRBJ2-7	.
TGCGCCAGCAGCCTTGGGACAGGGGAAGGTTCACCCCTCCACTTT	CASSLGTGEGSPLHF	TRBD1	TRBV5-1	TRBJ1-6	.
TGTGCCAGCAGCTTAGATTGGGGGCGGGGGCTAGCGGGGGAGCAGTTCTTC	CASSLDWGRGLAGEQFF	TRBD2	TRBV11-3	TRBJ2-1	.
TGTGCCAGCAGTATACAGGGGGCAAGGTCTCAGCCCCAGCATTTT	CASSIQGARSQPQHF	TRBD1	TRBV27	TRBJ1-5	.
TGTGCCATCAGAGACAGTCTTTTCCGCACAGATACGCAGTATTTT	CAIRDSLFRTDTQYF	.	TRBV10-3	TRBJ2-3	.
TGCGCCAGCAGGCCCCAGCGGGGGGGCGAGACCCAGTACTTC	CASRPQRGGETQYF	TRBD2	TRBV5-1	TRBJ2-5	once
TGTGCCAGCAGTGAGTCAGCGGGGGGGTTTAATGAGCAGTTCTTC	CASSESAGGFNEQFF	TRBD2	TRBV6-1	TRBJ2-1	.
TGTGCCAGCAGTGAATACGGGGGTAATCTATCCTACGAGCAGTACTTC	CASSEYGGNLSYEQYF	.	TRBV2	TRBJ2-7	.
TGCGCCAGCAGCTCGGGACTAGCGGGAGCTACAGATACGCAGTATTTT	CASSSGLAGATDTQYF	TRBD2	TRBV5-1	TRBJ2-3	.
TGCGCCAGCAGCCAAGGAAAAGCGGGGGGGAGTGAGACCCAGTACTTC	CASSQGKAGGSETQYF	TRBD2	TRBV4-1	TRBJ2-5	once
TGTGCCAGCAGCTTAGGCGGGGGAGGGAATGAGCAGTTCTTC	CASSLGGGGNEQFF	TRBD2	TRBV11-3	TRBJ2-1	.
TGCAGCGTTGAAGTGGCGGGACCAGAGACCCAGTACTTC	CSVEVAGPETQYF	.	TRBV29-1	TRBJ2-5	.
TGTGCCAGCAGCAGAGGCCCGTTTACCGGAGCTTTCTTT	CASSRGPFTGAFF	.	TRBV11-3	TRBJ1-1	.
TGTGCCAGCAGCTCACGGACAGGGGCCGCCTACGAGCAGTACTTC	CASSSRTGAAYEQYF	TRBD1	TRBV7-8	TRBJ2-7	.
TGTGCCAGCAGTTTATTGTTAGCGAGCAGCTCCTACAATGAGCAGTTCTTC	CASSLLLASSSYNEQFF	.	TRBV28	TRBJ2-1	.
TGCGCCAGCAGCCTCCGACTAGCGGGGTTGGAGACCCAGTACTTC	CASSLRLAGLETQYF	TRBD2	TRBV4-3	TRBJ2-5	.
TGTGCCAGCAGCCAATCAGGGGCAGGGGCCAACGTCCTGACTTTC	CASSQSGAGANVLTF	.	TRBV3-1/TRBV3-2	TRBJ2-6	.
TGCGCCAGCAGCTTGGCACCTCGACAGGGGAATTCACCCCTCCACTTT	CASSLAPRQGNSPLHF	TRBD1	TRBV5-1	TRBJ1-6	.
TGTGCCAGCAGCTTAAGGTCTAGCGGGGGCGGCGAGCAGTACTTC	CASSLRSSGGGEQYF	TRBD2	TRBV7-2	TRBJ2-7	.
TGTGCCAGCAGCGTAGGTCCCGGGAATGAGCAGTTCTTC	CASSVGPGNEQFF	.	TRBV9	TRBJ2-1	.
TGTGCCAGCAGCTTGGTAGATAGCAATCAGCCCCAGCATTTT	CASSLVDSNQPQHF	.	TRBV5-5	TRBJ1-5	.
TGTGCCAGCAGTCCGATGAGGTGGAACAATGAGCAGTTCTTC	CASSPMRWNNEQFF	.	TRBV6-2/TRBV6-3	TRBJ2-1	.
TGTGCCAGTAGTATAGATCCCCTCCACAGGGGCTCTGGGGCCAACGTCCTGACTTTC	CASSIDPLHRGSGANVLTF	TRBD1	TRBV19	TRBJ2-6	.
TGCAGCGTTGGCAGGGGACGGGGCACAGATACGCAGTATTTT	CSVGRGRGTDTQYF	.	TRBV29-1	TRBJ2-3	.
TGCAGTGCTAGAGACCCGCCGGGGCAGTATTTT	CSARDPPGQYF	.	TRBV20-1	TRBJ2-3	.
TGTGCCAGCAGCCCCCCTGTAGCGGGCCGCCGCGACGAGCAGTACTTC	CASSPPVAGRRDEQYF	TRBD2	TRBV6-2/TRBV6-3	TRBJ2-7	.
TGTGCCAGCAGCTTAGATGCCGGGTATACTGAAGCTTTCTTT	CASSLDAGYTEAFF	.	TRBV7-9	TRBJ1-1	.
TGTGCCATCAGTGAGGCAGCAGATACGCAGTATTTT	CAISEAADTQYF	.	TRBV10-3	TRBJ2-3	.
TGCGCCAGCAGTCAAAGTCTAGCGGGAGCGGGGTACGAGCAGTACTTC	CASSQSLAGAGYEQYF	TRBD2	TRBV23-1	TRBJ2-7	.
TGCGCCAGCAGTCAACCTAACAGGTTATGTAACCCTGAAGCTTTCTTT	CASSQPNRLCNPEAFF	.	TRBV23-1	TRBJ1-1	.
TGCGCCAGCAGCCAAGTTTCGGGATCTGGGGCCAACGTCCTGACTTTC	CASSQVSGSGANVLTF	.	TRBV4-1	TRBJ2-6	.
TGTGCCAGCAGCTCCGCTAGCGGGGTAGTAGATACGCAGTATTTT	CASSSASGVVDTQYF	TRBD2	TRBV9	TRBJ2-3	few
TGTGCCAGCAGCCCCCGACTAGCGGGAGGCGAGCAGTACTTC	CASSPRLAGGEQYF	TRBD2	TRBV9	TRBJ2-7	.
TGTGCCAGCAGCTTGGCCTCTGTAGGGACAGGGGTCTCTGGCTACACCTTC	CASSLASVGTGVSGYTF	TRBD1	TRBV5-5	TRBJ1-2	.
TGTGCCAGCTCACCCGACAGAGGTCAGCCCCAGCATTTT	CASSPDRGQPQHF	.	TRBV18	TRBJ1-5	.